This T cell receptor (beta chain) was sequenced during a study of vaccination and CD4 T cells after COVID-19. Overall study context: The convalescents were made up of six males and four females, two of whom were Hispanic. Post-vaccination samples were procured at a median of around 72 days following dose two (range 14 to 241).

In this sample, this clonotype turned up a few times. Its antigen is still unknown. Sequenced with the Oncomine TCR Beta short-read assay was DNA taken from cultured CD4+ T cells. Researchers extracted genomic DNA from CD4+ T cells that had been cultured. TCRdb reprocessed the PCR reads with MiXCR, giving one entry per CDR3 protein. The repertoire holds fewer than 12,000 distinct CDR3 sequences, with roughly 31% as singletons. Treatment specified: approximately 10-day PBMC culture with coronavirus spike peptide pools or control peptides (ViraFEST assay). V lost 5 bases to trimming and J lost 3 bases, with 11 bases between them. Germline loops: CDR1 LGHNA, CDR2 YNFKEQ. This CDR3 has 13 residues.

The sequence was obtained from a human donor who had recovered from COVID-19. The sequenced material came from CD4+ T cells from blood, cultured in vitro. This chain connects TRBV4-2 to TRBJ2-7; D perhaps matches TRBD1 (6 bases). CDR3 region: CASSRTQGYEQYF. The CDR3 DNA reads TGTGCCAGCAGCAGAACACAGGGCTACGAGCAGTACTTC.